This T cell receptor (beta chain) came from a study of blood T cells in healthy people across ages. The V and J ends lost 4 bases and 2 bases respectively, with 16 bases between them. The CDR3 spans 16 residues. Germline V gene lookup returns CDR1 LNHDA and CDR2 SQIVND (reference sequence). Primed by a sample-barcoded 5' primer and a J-beta primer mix, a second PCR proceeded for about 6 to 11 cycles. TCRdb reprocessed the 5' RACE reads via MiXCR and lists one record per CDR3 protein. This table has around 870,000 distinct CDR3 sequences, under 35% appearing once. The study's findings and limits: Fewer expanded clones and more diversity marked long-lived versus aged donors.

Remarks on this clonotype: Its specificity is unknown.

Sequenced material: blood. This chain connects TRBV19 to TRBJ2-3; perhaps TRBD2 as D (6 bases). This TCR derives from a woman of 80 years or more in good health. CDR3 loop: CASSNGGFGVTDTQYF. The CDR3, as DNA: TGTGCCAGTAGTAACGGGGGATTCGGGGTCACAGATACGCAGTATTTT.